The rows below give T cell receptor beta chains drawn from one sample of a study of blood T cell repertoires in COVID-19. Libraries were prepared by immunoSEQ multiplex PCR; TCRdb keeps only in-frame clonotypes and omits some of them. The sample consists of about 140,000 clones, about 86% of them appearing once. The sequenced sample was peripheral blood. The receptors were gathered from a woman aged 60-75 years with acute or convalescent COVID-19. Each CDR3 is given with its conserved first and last residue. The order of the fields is J gene, V gene, D gene, clone size, CDR3 DNA, CDR3 protein. The D gene is left open where the match is weak. Size tells how often a clone was seen (once, few, many) or the class of an expanded clone, and some rows leave it out.

>TRBJ1-4|TRBV29-1|.|.
TGCAGCGCTGGGTCAGGGACTAATGAAAAACTGTTTTTT
CSAGSGTNEKLFF
>TRBJ1-1|TRBV19|.|.
TGTGCCAGTGCGCAGGGTGTCGACACTGAAGCTTTCTTT
CASAQGVDTEAFF
>TRBJ1-1|TRBV6-5|TRBD1|.
TGTGCCAGCAGACCAGGACAGGGGGGGAACACTGAAGCTTTCTTT
CASRPGQGGNTEAFF
>TRBJ1-6|TRBV6-5|TRBD1|.
TGTGCCAGCAGGGACAGGGTAAATTCACCCCTCCACTTT
CASRDRVNSPLHF
>TRBJ1-5|TRBV28|.|.
TGTGCCAGCAGTTTTGGTGGCCATCAGCCCCAGCATTTT
CASSFGGHQPQHF
>TRBJ1-4|TRBV28|TRBD1|.
TGTGCCAGCAGGGTGGGCGGGACAGTAAACGAAAAACTGTTTTTT
CASRVGGTVNEKLFF
>TRBJ2-7|TRBV15|.|once
TGTGCCACCAGCAGAGACCCCCGCTACGAGCAGTACTTC
CATSRDPRYEQYF
>TRBJ1-2|TRBV4-3|.|.
TGCGCCAGCAGCGTTGGCAGTGACTATGGCTACACCTTC
CASSVGSDYGYTF
>TRBJ1-2|TRBV12-5|TRBD1|.
TGTGCTAGTGGTACCGAAGCCGGGACAGGGAATGGCTACACCTTC
CASGTEAGTGNGYTF
>TRBJ1-1|TRBV15|.|.
TGTGCCACCAGCAGAGATCTAAACACTGAAGCTTTCTTT
CATSRDLNTEAFF
>TRBJ1-1|TRBV7-2|.|once
TGTGCCAGCAGCTTAGTATTTGAAGCTTTCTTT
CASSLVFEAFF
>TRBJ1-1|TRBV5-1|TRBD1|.
TGCGCCAGCAGCCCCGGGACAGGGGGGTGGTACACTGAAGCTTTCTTT
CASSPGTGGWYTEAFF
>TRBJ2-7|TRBV2|TRBD1|.
TGTGCCAGCAGTGAAGGGACAGGGTCCTACGAGCAGTACTTC
CASSEGTGSYEQYF
>TRBJ1-2|TRBV28|TRBD1|.
TGTGCCAGCCGTTCCCAGCGGTGGACAGGGACTAACTATGGCTACACCTTC
CASRSQRWTGTNYGYTF
>TRBJ2-3|TRBV20-1|.|.
TGCAGGGGGGCTAGCACAGATACGCAGTATTTT
CRGASTDTQYF
>TRBJ2-1|TRBV5-8|TRBD2|few
TGTGCCAGCAGCTTCGAACGGGGGGGAAGAGAGCAGTTCTTC
CASSFERGGREQFF
>TRBJ2-5|TRBV19|TRBD1|once
TGTGCCAGTAGTCTCAGACGCACAGGGGGTCGAGAGACCCAGTACTTC
CASSLRRTGGRETQYF
>TRBJ1-2|TRBV5-5|.|.
TGTGCCAGCAGCTTTTTATCCCGCTACACCTTC
CASSFLSRYTF
>TRBJ2-3|TRBV7-2|.|.
TGTGCCAGCAGCACGGACTACCTGAGCACAGATACGCAGTATTTT
CASSTDYLSTDTQYF
>TRBJ2-7|TRBV24-1|.|.
TGTGCCACCAGTGACAGTTACTCCTACGAGCAGTACTTC
CATSDSYSYEQYF
>TRBJ2-3|TRBV24-1|TRBD2|few
TGTGCCACCAGTGACCCTGGACTAGCGGGTAGGGATACGCAGTATTTT
CATSDPGLAGRDTQYF
>TRBJ2-5|TRBV18|.|.
TGTGCCAGCTTTGGCACACAAGAGACCCAGTACTTC
CASFGTQETQYF
>TRBJ1-2|TRBV14|.|.
TGTGCCAGCAGCCAAAGTCATGCCAGGCTCAGCTTC
CASSQSHARLSF
>TRBJ1-2|TRBV18|TRBD1|.
TGTGCCAGCTCACCTCCAGGGGGCCCGGACTATGGCTACACCTTC
CASSPPGGPDYGYTF
>TRBJ1-1|TRBV19|.|.
TGTGCCAGTATCTCCGACTTCAACACTGAAGCTTTCTTT
CASISDFNTEAFF
>TRBJ2-5|TRBV3-1/TRBV3-2|.|.
TGTGCCAGCAGCCAAGCGTCGGGTCGATTCGGGGAGACCCAGTACTTC
CASSQASGRFGETQYF
>TRBJ2-5|TRBV5-4|TRBD2|.
TGTGCCAGCAGCTTGTTAGGGAGGGTTGGAGAGACCCAGTACTTC
CASSLLGRVGETQYF
>TRBJ2-7|TRBV28|.|.
TGTGCCAGCAGCCGGGACTCAGGACTGTACGAGCAGTACTTC
CASSRDSGLYEQYF
>TRBJ2-7|TRBV28|TRBD1|once
TGTGCCAGCAGTCCGCCGCAGGGGGACTACGAGCAGTACTTC
CASSPPQGDYEQYF
>TRBJ2-2|TRBV5-1|.|.
TGCGCCAGCAGCCGTGGCGGGAACACCGGGGAGCTGTTTTTT
CASSRGGNTGELFF
>TRBJ1-1|TRBV5-6|.|.
TGTGCCAGCAGCTTGCGGGTGGAGGGGAATGCTGAAGCTTTCTTT
CASSLRVEGNAEAFF
>TRBJ1-3|TRBV19|TRBD1|.
TGTGCCAGTAACGACGGACAGGGAATATACACCATATATTTT
CASNDGQGIYTIYF
>TRBJ1-1|TRBV4-1|TRBD1|.
TGCGCCAGCAGCCGAAGTAGACAGGGGGCCGACACTGAAGCTTTCTTT
CASSRSRQGADTEAFF
>TRBJ2-1|TRBV24-1|.|.
TGTGCCACCAGTGATTCCCCTGACAGAGCGTCCTACAATGAGCAGTTCTTC
CATSDSPDRASYNEQFF
>TRBJ1-5|TRBV29-1|TRBD1|.
TGCAGCGTCGCGGCCCAACAGGGGGCAGACCAGCCCCAGCATTTT
CSVAAQQGADQPQHF
>TRBJ2-3|TRBV29-1|TRBD1|.
TGCAGCGTAACCGGGACAGGGGCAGATACGCAGTATTTT
CSVTGTGADTQYF
>TRBJ2-1|TRBV7-9|.|.
TGTGCCAGCAGCTTGGGACGGGAGAATGAGCAGTTCTTC
CASSLGRENEQFF
>TRBJ2-4|TRBV28|TRBD1|.
TGTGCCAGCAGCCAGGCGGGACAGGGGTTGGACATTCAGTACTTC
CASSQAGQGLDIQYF
>TRBJ2-2|TRBV9|TRBD1|.
TGTGCCAGCAGCGTTGACAGGGGGCCCGGGGAGCTGTTTTTT
CASSVDRGPGELFF
>TRBJ1-5|TRBV6-2/TRBV6-3|.|.
TGTGCCAGCAGTTACCCAATGGAGAGCAATCAGCCCCAGCATTTT
CASSYPMESNQPQHF
>TRBJ2-7|TRBV2|.|.
TGTGCCAGCAGTGAGGACCGGACTGGCTACGAGCAGTACTTC
CASSEDRTGYEQYF
>TRBJ2-1|TRBV7-5|.|.
TGTGCCAGAAGCTTAGCTGCCGGACAGAACTACAATGAGCAGTTCTTC
CARSLAAGQNYNEQFF
>TRBJ1-1|TRBV6-5|.|.
TGTGCCAGCAGTTACTACCCCCGGGGGAACACTGAAGCTTTCTTT
CASSYYPRGNTEAFF
>TRBJ2-3|TRBV25-1|.|.
TGTGCCAGCAGTCTCACAGATACGCAGTATTTT
CASSLTDTQYF
>TRBJ1-2|TRBV6-5|.|.
TGTGCCAGCAAATTAGGGGGACCTAACTATGGCTACACCTTC
CASKLGGPNYGYTF
>TRBJ2-7|TRBV11-1|TRBD1|.
TGTGCCAGCACCACAGGGGGCACAATCCCCTCCTACGAGCAGTACTTC
CASTTGGTIPSYEQYF
>TRBJ1-3|TRBV7-3|.|.
TGTGCCAGCAGCGTAACAGGGAGCTCTGGAAACACCATATATTTT
CASSVTGSSGNTIYF
>TRBJ1-1|TRBV6-1|.|.
TGTGCCAGCAGTGAATGGGGGACAAGGCGAGCTTTCTTT
CASSEWGTRRAFF
>TRBJ2-4|TRBV6-2/TRBV6-3|.|.
TGTGCCAGCAGTGGCCCGACAGGCCCACAGGGCATTCAGTACTTC
CASSGPTGPQGIQYF
>TRBJ1-3|TRBV4-3|TRBD1|once
TGCGCCAGCAGCCAAGAGAACAGGGGGCTTGACACCATATATTTT
CASSQENRGLDTIYF